This T cell receptor beta chain is drawn from a study of blood T cell repertoires in COVID-19. Whole-study context: Samples taken during acute and convalescent COVID-19 were collected in the United States, Italy and Spain.

As originally analysed: Reference gene primer amplification yielded estimated nucleated cell counts. Generated by immunoSEQ multiplex PCR, the TCRdb table keeps only in-frame clones and is missing some. The V and J calls and clone size come from that table; D and trimming were worked out from the DNA. Of fewer than 250,000 clones in the sample, around 87% were seen once. The CDR3 extends over 15 amino acids. V lost 5 bases, J lost 5 bases, and 9 bases stayed unmatched. In germline, CDR1 is SGHAT, CDR2 FQNNGV. Donors were grouped by their self-reported clinical history. The chain links TRBV11-2 to TRBJ1-5; 7 bases agree with TRBD1. The sequenced material came from PBMCs or T cells enriched from blood (not recorded which). The source is a man younger than 45 in a cohort exposed to, infected with or recovered from COVID-19 (not recorded which). For the CDR3, the DNA is TGTGCCAGCAGCCGACGGACAGGTGTTCATCAGCCCCAGCATTTT. Its translation is CASSRRTGVHQPQHF.